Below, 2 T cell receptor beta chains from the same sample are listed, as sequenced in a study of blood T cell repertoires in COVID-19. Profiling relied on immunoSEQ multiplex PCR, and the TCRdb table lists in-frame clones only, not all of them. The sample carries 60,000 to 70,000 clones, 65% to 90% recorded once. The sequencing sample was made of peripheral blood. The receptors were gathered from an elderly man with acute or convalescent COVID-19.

The CDR3 region has the DNA TGTGCCAGCAGTTACGCCAGGGAGGGAGGCTACACCTTC. Encoded protein: CASSYAREGGYTF. The rearrangement uses TRBV6-6 and TRBJ1-2; a weak D match, TRBD1 (5 bases). Germline CDR1 is MNHNY and CDR2 is SVGAGI (reference sequence). Trimming removed 2 bases at V and 8 bases at J, with 12 bases between. This CDR3 region has 13 residues.

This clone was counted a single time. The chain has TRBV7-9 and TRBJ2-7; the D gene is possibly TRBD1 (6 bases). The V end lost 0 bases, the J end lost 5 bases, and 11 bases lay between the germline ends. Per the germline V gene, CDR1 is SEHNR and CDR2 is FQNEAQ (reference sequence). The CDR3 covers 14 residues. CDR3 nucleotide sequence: TGTGCCAGCAGCTTAGCCAGGGGAGTAAACGAGCAGTACTTC. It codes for CASSLARGVNEQYF.